A single sample is the source of the 4 T cell receptor beta chains below, sequenced in a study of T cell responses to AZD1222 COVID-19 vaccine. TCRdb keeps only in-frame clones here, not all; method: immunoSEQ multiplex PCR. The profile shows approximately 75,000 clones, around 86% of them singletons. Material: peripheral blood, obtained 28 days after the second AZD1222 dose. The receptors shown here come from an adult who received the AZD1222 COVID-19 vaccine.

V and J are TRBV24-1 and TRBJ2-7; D is perhaps TRBD2 (6 bases). The V gene's germline CDR1 is KGHDR and CDR2 SFDVKD. V was shortened by 9 bases and J by 2 bases, with 19 bases between the two germline ends. The CDR3 runs to 15 residues. Written as DNA, the CDR3 is TGTGCCACCGAATCCTCCCCGGGGGTTCCCTACGAGCAGTACTTC. It translates to CATESSPGVPYEQYF.

The chain links TRBV6-4 to TRBJ2-1; 9 bases map to TRBD2. Per the germline V gene, CDR1 is MRHNA and CDR2 is SNTAGT. This CDR3 spans 17 amino acids. J gave up 3 bases and V 3 bases, and 9 bases lay outside the gene matches. The DNA for the CDR3 is TGTGCCAGCAGTGAAGAAGGCGGGGGGGAAAACTACAATGAGCAGTTCTTC. The encoded protein is CASSEEGGGENYNEQFF.

V gene TRBV20-1 combines with J gene TRBJ1-1, with D perhaps TRBD1 (6 bases). Germline-derived CDR1 and CDR2 are DFQATT and SNEGSKA (reference sequence). This CDR3 region has 10 residues. The CDR3 loop reads CRGGNTEAFF. The DNA of the CDR3 is TGCAGGGGGGGCAACACTGAAGCTTTCTTT.

This chain links TRBV18 with TRBJ2-5; D possibly corresponds to TRBD1 (6 bases). This CDR3 contains 14 residues. Germline V lookup: CDR1 KGHSH, CDR2 LQKENI. The germline V and J ends were trimmed by 2 bases and 5 bases, with 12 bases remaining between them. The CDR3 sequence: CASSPGDTGETQYF. The CDR3 DNA is TGTGCCAGCTCACCAGGGGACACGGGCGAGACCCAGTACTTC. The variable domain in full, with the rest retrieved from reference TRBV18 and TRBJ2-5, is NAGVMQNPRHLVRRRGQEARLRCSPMKGHSHVYWYRQLPEEGLKFMVYLQKENIIDESGMPKERFSAEFPKEGPSILRIQQVVRGDSAAYFCASSPGDTGETQYFGPGTRLLVL.